Listed below are T cell receptor beta chains from one sample, sequenced in a study of blood T cell repertoires in COVID-19. Libraries were prepared by immunoSEQ multiplex PCR; TCRdb keeps only in-frame clonotypes and omits some of them. Of fewer than 400,000 clones listed, under 90% are singletons. Material: PBMCs or T cells enriched from blood (not recorded which). The receptors derive from a man aged 55 to 70 who had recovered from COVID-19. CDR3s leave out the opening cysteine and the closing phenylalanine or tryptophan. D genes are given only for firm matches.

>TRBV24-1|TRBD2
ATSDAGIAGGYEQF
>TRBV7-9|.
ASSKELGTDTQY
>TRBV29-1|.
SVGPGNYGYT
>TRBV28|TRBD1
ASLPGTAGLVVNTIY
>TRBV6-6|.
ASRRTENSYNEQF
>TRBV6-5|TRBD2
ASSFLPEGGYDTQY
>TRBV6-5|.
ASSKWTSTDTQY
>TRBV2|TRBD2
ASRTGLAGSEQF
>TRBV11-2|.
ASSPQGLKLYEQY
>TRBV7-2|TRBD2
ASSPRLAARSYEQY
>TRBV29-1|TRBD2
SAPGLAGVHEQF
>TRBV5-1|TRBD1
ASSPGGTGFVSPLH
>TRBV4-2|TRBD2
ASSRPEGLAEYNEQF
>TRBV7-8|.
ASSLATGQNQPQH
>TRBV7-9|TRBD1
ASSALGTDYTEAF
>TRBV11-2|TRBD2
ASSSGLAGEEQY
>TRBV28|TRBD1
ASSLYRGSNQPQH
>TRBV3-1/TRBV3-2|TRBD1
ASSQEDRGNSPLH
>TRBV19|TRBD1
ASRSALGQGSGNEQF
>TRBV7-8|TRBD2
ASSLSLAGVLHEQF
>TRBV5-1|.
ASSLATNTGELF
>TRBV2|TRBD1
ASSDWPGTDRNTEAF
>TRBV5-5|.
ASSSTPGNNQPQH
>TRBV28|.
ASALGNQPQH
>TRBV18|.
ASSVTADAGGSYGYT
>TRBV9|.
ASSAEWLATNEKLF
>TRBV5-1|TRBD2
ASSTGQREVLFRDTQY
>TRBV5-1|TRBD1
ASSFWGTGGMESEQF
>TRBV7-2|.
ASSFRQRTYNEQF
>TRBV5-4|.
ASSRSLDRSYEQY
>TRBV6-1|.
ASSERGSLTGELF
>TRBV27|TRBD2
ASSRREGTYEQY
>TRBV5-1|.
ASSTGMNTGELF
>TRBV24-1|TRBD2
ATSSRTSGRTSEGGYNEQF
>TRBV24-1|.
ATSDPTVSNYGYT
>TRBV4-1|.
ASSYSAREQF
>TRBV5-1|.
ASAAEAQTNEQF
>TRBV6-1|.
ASSVFLDEGKSGYEQY